This T cell receptor beta chain was retrieved from a study of T cell responses to AZD1222 COVID-19 vaccine. Study-level findings and limits: At baseline, seropositivity was found in only a handful of AZD1222 recipients. Breadth and depth of Spike-specific TCRs rose after two AZD1222 doses.

Per germline, CDR1 SGHRS and CDR2 YFSETQ. CDR3 length: 15 residues. The J segment lost 7 bases and the V segment lost 4 bases, leaving 11 bases of the junction unmatched. For this clone: The target antigen is unknown.

Sequencing was performed with immunoSEQ multiplex PCR; in TCRdb, only in-frame clones are kept and a portion is missing. Here the sample spans more than 150,000 clones, less than 95% being singletons. Sequenced here: peripheral blood, sampled on day 0 of AZD1222 vaccination. This clonotype originated in an adult in good health. The rearrangement joins TRBV5-1 to TRBJ2-7, with TRBD1 identical over 10 bases. DNA for the CDR3: TGCGCCAGCAGCCGGCAGCTGTCGGGACAGGGGGAGCAGTACTTC. The encoded protein is CASSRQLSGQGEQYF.